The sequence of this TCR beta chain was determined in a study of cytomegalovirus exposure and HLA in healthy donors. Study at large: HLA-typed donors were the source of about 85 million unique TCRs held in an early data release.

Regarding this clone: Its specificity is unknown.

Study-wide results and limits: Researchers reported in a later analysis that a missense DCLRE1C variant was tied to TCR beta V- and J-gene trimming. Among the sequence variants, a highly shared cluster was likely an artifact of sequencing.

Trimming pared 3 bases from V and 3 bases from J, leaving 9 bases between. The CDR3 length is 14 residues. CDR1 and CDR2 (germline): LNHDA, SQIVND (reference sequence). In the PCR, 60 Vbeta and 13 Jbeta primers were used. Measured with immunoSEQ multiplex PCR; TCRdb has only the in-frame clones, and not every one. The sample has around 120,000 clones, roughly four fifths seen once. V usage is TRBV19 and J usage is TRBJ2-1, with D possibly TRBD2 on 5 matching bases. Source material: PBMCs. This receptor was identified in a girl aged 2 to 10 in good health and CMV-seronegative. The CDR3 region is CASSIVANYNEQFF. CDR3 nucleotide sequence: TGTGCCAGTAGTATTGTAGCGAACTACAATGAGCAGTTCTTC.